These 22 T cell receptor beta chains came from one sample sequenced in a study of blood T cell repertoires in COVID-19. Measured with immunoSEQ multiplex PCR; TCRdb has only the in-frame clones, and not every one. The sample lists some 350,000 clones; roughly 90% were seen once. The specimen sequenced was peripheral blood. All receptors derive from a woman in her thirties with COVID-19, enrolled during active disease.

In this sample, this clone turned up once. The chain couples TRBV28 to TRBJ2-1; TRBD2 might be the D (5 bases). CDR1 and CDR2 from the germline V gene are MDHEN and SYDVKM. Trimming cost V 3 bases and J 6 bases, with 15 bases left between them. The CDR3 is 15 amino acids. DNA for the CDR3: TGTGCCAGCAGTTTGGGAGCGAGACGTAGCAATGAGCAGTTCTTC. The encoded protein is CASSLGARRSNEQFF.

V gene TRBV30 combines with J gene TRBJ2-5; tentatively, D is TRBD2 (6 bases). Per germline, CDR1 GTSNPN and CDR2 SVGIG (reference sequence). V lost 3 bases and J lost 9, with 17 bases in between. This CDR3 is 13 amino acids long. CDR3 region: CAWSVRGSGAQYF. CDR3 nucleotide sequence: TGTGCCTGGAGCGTTAGAGGCTCGGGGGCCCAGTACTTC.

As DNA, the CDR3 is TGTGCCAGCAGCGTTACTAGCGGCGGCTCTGGGGCCAACGTCCTGACTTTC. Residues: CASSVTSGGSGANVLTF. The genes are TRBV7-2 and TRBJ2-6, with TRBD2 identical over 8 bases. With 5 bases clipped from V and 0 bases from J, the junction kept 6 bases outside the gene matches. CDR1 and CDR2 (germline): SGHTA, FQGNSA. This CDR3 is built from 17 residues.

This clone was seen only once. The chain combines TRBV28 with TRBJ1-1; 10 positions agree with TRBD1. Losses at the gene ends were 5 bases for V and 11 bases for J; bases not matched to a gene: 8. This CDR3 contains 13 residues. Germline lookup yields CDR1 MDHEN and CDR2 SYDVKM. The CDR3 nucleotides are TGTGCCAGCAGTCCCGGGACAGGGGAAGCGGCTTTCTTT. This sequence encodes CASSPGTGEAAFF.

This clone was observed once. The chain carries TRBV21-1 and TRBJ1-5; no DNA check was done on the table's D call, TRBD1. TRBV21-1 is a recognized pseudogene. The CDR3 runs to 15 residues. CDR3 sequence reads: CASSLWGSYNQPQHF. The CDR3 DNA follows: TGTGCCAGCAGCCTCTGGGGCAGCTACAATCAGCCCCAGCATTTT.

This chain uses TRBV12-3 or TRBV12-4 with TRBJ1-1; D is unclear. The V end was cut by 3 bases, the J end by 2 bases, with 7 bases between. This CDR3 has 13 amino acids. The CDR3 reads CASSFNTNTEAFF. The DNA for the CDR3 is TGTGCCAGCAGTTTTAACACCAACACTGAAGCTTTCTTT.

DNA for the CDR3: TGTGCCAGCAGCTTCGGGGAGGGGACCCAGTACTTC. This sequence encodes CASSFGEGTQYF. The V call is TRBV5-4, the J call TRBJ2-5; the match to TRBD2 covers 7 bases. Looked up from germline, CDR1 is SGHNT and CDR2 is YYREEE (reference sequence). The junction had 2 bases not matched to a gene; V was cut back by 2 bases and J by 7 bases. This CDR3 has 12 residues. The full variable domain, in which reference TRBV5-4 and TRBJ2-5 provide the parts outside the CDR3, is ETGVTQSPTHLIKTRGQQVTLRCSSQSGHNTVSWYQQALGQGPQFIFQYYREEENGRGNFPPRFSGLQFPNYSSELNVNALELDDSALYLCASSFGEGTQYFGPGTRLLVL.

The chain uses TRBV7-9 and TRBJ1-1; possible D gene TRBD1, 5 bases. CDR1 SEHNR and CDR2 FQNEAQ come from the germline V gene (reference sequence). V was cut by 5 bases and J by 0 bases, with 22 bases left in between. This CDR3 contains 18 residues. CDR3 in amino acids: CASSPSSSVARVNTEAFF. The CDR3 DNA is TGTGCCAGCAGCCCTAGTTCCTCTGTGGCCAGGGTGAACACTGAAGCTTTCTTT.

The rearrangement joins TRBV12-3 or TRBV12-4 to TRBJ1-2, with D tentatively TRBD1 (6 bases). V lost 6 bases to trimming and J lost 5 bases, with 13 bases between them. The CDR3 length is 13 residues. The chain's CDR3 is CASRTDRLYGYTF. The CDR3 DNA reads TGTGCCAGCAGGACGGACAGACTTTATGGCTACACCTTC.

Turning to this clone: The same CDR3 arises from other DNA sequences in this sample as well. The chain couples TRBV7-9 to TRBJ2-2; D gene uncertain. CDR1 and CDR2 from the germline V gene are SEHNR and FQNEAQ (reference sequence). V lost 0 bases to trimming and J lost 6 bases, with 5 bases between them. The CDR3 runs to 13 residues. The CDR3: CASSLASAGELFF. CDR3 sequence (DNA): TGTGCCAGCAGCTTAGCTTCTGCCGGGGAGCTGTTTTTT.

The chain combines TRBV11-3 with TRBJ2-3; D gene ambiguous. The CDR3 sequence is 14 residues long. Per the germline V gene, CDR1 is SGHNT and CDR2 is YENEEA. The V gene lost 1 base and the J gene lost 2 bases, with 7 bases spanning the gap. The CDR3 coding sequence is TGTGCCAGCAGCTTAGTCAGGTCCACAGATACGCAGTATTTT. The encoded protein is CASSLVRSTDTQYF.

This chain links TRBV7-2 with TRBJ1-3, with 7 bases identical to TRBD1. The CDR3 runs to 13 residues. Trimming at V came to 11 bases and at J to 4 bases, leaving 8 bases not matched to a gene. Per the germline V gene, CDR1 is SGHTA and CDR2 is FQGNSA. The CDR3 loop reads CAGGTDLGNTIYF. CDR3 bases: TGTGCCGGAGGGACAGATCTCGGAAACACCATATATTTT.

This clone was seen a few times. This chain uses TRBV24-1 with TRBJ2-2; 7 bases line up with TRBD2. After removal of 3 bases from V and 6 bases from J, the junction contained 15 bases not matched to a gene. This CDR3 region has 18 residues. Germline V gives CDR1 KGHDR, CDR2 SFDVKD. This chain's CDR3 is CATSDIKSPGGGPGELFF. The CDR3 DNA reads TGTGCCACCAGTGATATAAAGAGCCCGGGAGGAGGGCCCGGGGAGCTGTTTTTT.

CDR3 protein: CASRENGGADTQYF. The CDR3 DNA is TGTGCCAGCAGGGAGAACGGGGGGGCTGATACGCAGTATTTT. The genes are TRBV2 and TRBJ2-3; 8 positions agree with TRBD2. This CDR3 is built from 14 residues. The germline V gene encodes CDR1 SNHLY and CDR2 FYNNEI. V gave up 6 bases and J gave up 6 bases; unmatched junction bases: 8.

V is TRBV27 and J is TRBJ2-2, with D possibly matching TRBD2 (7 bases). The CDR3 contains 15 residues. The V end lost 9 bases, the J end lost 1 base, and 15 bases lay between the germline ends. From germline, CDR1 is MNHEY and CDR2 SMNVEV (reference sequence). The CDR3: CARPSGTRNTGELFF. The DNA of the CDR3 is TGTGCCAGACCAAGCGGGACAAGGAACACCGGGGAGCTGTTTTTT.

The chain couples TRBV5-4 to TRBJ2-3, with no clear D. This CDR3 has 14 amino acids. The V end was cut by 4 bases, the J end by 3 bases, with 12 bases between. The germline CDR1 and CDR2 sequences are SGHNT and YYREEE (reference sequence). The CDR3 spells CASSPVPGTDTQYF. Written as DNA, the CDR3 is TGTGCCAGCAGCCCAGTACCAGGAACAGATACGCAGTATTTT.

The chain is built from TRBV19 and TRBJ1-6, with 8 nucleotides matching TRBD1. The CDR3 length is 14 residues. The V gene end was trimmed by 7 bases and the J gene end by 6 bases; junction bases not matched to a gene: 5. Germline V lookup: CDR1 LNHDA, CDR2 SQIVND (reference sequence). The CDR3 nucleotides are TGTGCCAGTACCCCGACAGGGGCTAATTCACCCCTCCACTTT. Encoded protein: CASTPTGANSPLHF.

The chain links TRBV7-9 to TRBJ2-3; possible D gene TRBD2, 5 bases. There are 14 residues in the CDR3. V was cut by 7 bases and J by 2 bases, with 13 bases left in between. CDR1 is SEHNR and CDR2 is FQNEAQ in the germline V gene (reference sequence). The CDR3 bases are TGTGCCAGCACCTATAGCGCCGCCACAGATACGCAGTATTTT. Amino acids: CASTYSAATDTQYF.

The J gene is TRBJ2-7, the V gene TRBV10-3, with 10 bases fitting TRBD2. Germline-derived CDR1 and CDR2 are ENHRY and SYGVKD. The CDR3 extends over 15 amino acids. V lost 8 bases to trimming and J lost 3 bases; unmatched junction nucleotides: 10. The CDR3 nucleotides read TGTGCCATCTCTAGCGGGGGCCCTAATCGCTACGAGCAGTACTTC. This translates into CAISSGGPNRYEQYF.

The chain couples TRBV5-6 to TRBJ1-2, with D hard to call. The length of the CDR3 is 13 residues. Trimming left V 1 base short and J 1 base short, with 5 bases between. Germline CDR1 and CDR2: SGHDT and YYEEEE. CDR3 bases: TGTGCCAGCAGCTTGCTCGGTAACTATGGCTACACCTTC. Amino acids: CASSLLGNYGYTF.

This chain uses TRBV29-1 with TRBJ1-2; a weak D match, TRBD1 (5 bases). The ends were cut back, 5 bases at V and 5 bases at J, with 12 bases in the middle. The CDR3 contains 12 residues. Germline loops: CDR1 SQVTM, CDR2 ANQGSEA. The CDR3 sequence: CSVLGRGYGYTF. The DNA for the CDR3 is TGCAGCGTTCTCGGTAGGGGTTATGGCTACACCTTC.

The gene calls are TRBV3-1 (or the pseudogene TRBV3-2) and TRBJ1-5, with TRBD1 matching over 7 bases. Germline-derived CDR1 and CDR2 are LGHDT and YNNKEL (reference sequence). V shed 0 bases, J shed 6 bases, and the junction held 5 bases outside the gene matches. The CDR3 runs to 15 residues. The CDR3 sequence: CASSQDSGGGQPQHF. CDR3 in DNA: TGTGCCAGCAGCCAAGATTCAGGGGGTGGTCAGCCCCAGCATTTT.